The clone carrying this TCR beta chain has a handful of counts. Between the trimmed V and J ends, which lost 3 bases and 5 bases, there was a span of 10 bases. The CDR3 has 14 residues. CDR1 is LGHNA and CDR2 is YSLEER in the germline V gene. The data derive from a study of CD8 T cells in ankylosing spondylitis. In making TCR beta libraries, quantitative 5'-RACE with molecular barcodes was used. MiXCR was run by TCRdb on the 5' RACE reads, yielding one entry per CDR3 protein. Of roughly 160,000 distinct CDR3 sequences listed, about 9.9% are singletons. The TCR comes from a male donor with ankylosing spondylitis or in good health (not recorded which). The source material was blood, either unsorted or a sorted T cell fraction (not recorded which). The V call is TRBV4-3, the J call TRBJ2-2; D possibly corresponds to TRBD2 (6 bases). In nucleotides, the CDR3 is TGCGCCAGCAGCCAGGATGGGACTACCGGGGAGCTGTTTTTT. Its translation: CASSQDGTTGELFF.